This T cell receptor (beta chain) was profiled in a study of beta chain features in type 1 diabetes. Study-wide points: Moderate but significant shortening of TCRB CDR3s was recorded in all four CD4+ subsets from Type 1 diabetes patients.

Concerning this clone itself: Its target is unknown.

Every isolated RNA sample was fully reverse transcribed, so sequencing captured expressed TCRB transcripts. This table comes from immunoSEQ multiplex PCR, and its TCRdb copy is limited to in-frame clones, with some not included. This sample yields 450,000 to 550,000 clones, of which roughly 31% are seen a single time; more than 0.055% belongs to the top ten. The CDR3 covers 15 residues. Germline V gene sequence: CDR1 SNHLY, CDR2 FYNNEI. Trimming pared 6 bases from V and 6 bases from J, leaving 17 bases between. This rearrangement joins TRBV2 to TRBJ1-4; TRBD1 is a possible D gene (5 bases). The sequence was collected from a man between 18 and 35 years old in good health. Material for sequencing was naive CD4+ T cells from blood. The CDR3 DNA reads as TGTGCCAGCAGGGGAGTCGGGACGCGGGATGAAAAACTGTTTTTT. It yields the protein CASRGVGTRDEKLFF.